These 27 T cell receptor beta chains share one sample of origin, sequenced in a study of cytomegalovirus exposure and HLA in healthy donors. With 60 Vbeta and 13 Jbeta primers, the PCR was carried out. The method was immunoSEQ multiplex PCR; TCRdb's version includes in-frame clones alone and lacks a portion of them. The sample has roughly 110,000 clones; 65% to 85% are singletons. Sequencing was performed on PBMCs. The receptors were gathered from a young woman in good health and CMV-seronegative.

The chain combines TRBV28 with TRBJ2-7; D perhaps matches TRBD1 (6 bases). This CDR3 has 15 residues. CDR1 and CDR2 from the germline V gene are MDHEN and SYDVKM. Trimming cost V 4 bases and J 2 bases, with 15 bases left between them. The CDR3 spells CASSSSFDRPYEQYF. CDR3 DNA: TGTGCCAGCAGTTCTTCATTCGACAGGCCCTACGAGCAGTACTTC.

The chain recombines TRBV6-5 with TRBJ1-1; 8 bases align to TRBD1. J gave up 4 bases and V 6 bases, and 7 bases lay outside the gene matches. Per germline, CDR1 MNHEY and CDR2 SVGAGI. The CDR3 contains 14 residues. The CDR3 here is CASSLDRGLTEAFF. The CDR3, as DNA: TGTGCCAGCAGCTTAGACAGGGGCCTCACTGAAGCTTTCTTT.

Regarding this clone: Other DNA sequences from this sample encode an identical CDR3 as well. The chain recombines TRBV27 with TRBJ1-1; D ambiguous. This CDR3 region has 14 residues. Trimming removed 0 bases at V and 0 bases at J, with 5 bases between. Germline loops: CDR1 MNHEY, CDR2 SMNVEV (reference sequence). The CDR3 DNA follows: TGTGCCAGCAGTTTATCGAGGGTGAACACTGAAGCTTTCTTT. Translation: CASSLSRVNTEAFF.

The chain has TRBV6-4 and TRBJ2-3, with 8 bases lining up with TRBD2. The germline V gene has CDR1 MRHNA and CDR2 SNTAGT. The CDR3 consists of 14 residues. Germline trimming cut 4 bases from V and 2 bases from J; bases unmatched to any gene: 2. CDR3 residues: CASSAGGTTDTQYF. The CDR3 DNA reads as TGTGCCAGCAGTGCGGGGGGGACCACAGATACGCAGTATTTT.

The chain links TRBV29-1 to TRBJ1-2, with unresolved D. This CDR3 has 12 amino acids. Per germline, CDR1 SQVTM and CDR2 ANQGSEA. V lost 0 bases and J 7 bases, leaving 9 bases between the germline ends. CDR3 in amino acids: CSVEEGGFGYTF. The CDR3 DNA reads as TGCAGCGTTGAAGAAGGAGGGTTTGGCTACACCTTC.

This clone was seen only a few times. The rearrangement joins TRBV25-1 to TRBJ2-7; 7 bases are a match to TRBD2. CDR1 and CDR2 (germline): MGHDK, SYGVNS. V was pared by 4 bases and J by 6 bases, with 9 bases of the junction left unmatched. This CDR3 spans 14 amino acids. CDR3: CASSAQAGRGEQYF. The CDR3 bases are TGTGCCAGCAGTGCTCAGGCAGGGAGGGGCGAGCAGTACTTC.

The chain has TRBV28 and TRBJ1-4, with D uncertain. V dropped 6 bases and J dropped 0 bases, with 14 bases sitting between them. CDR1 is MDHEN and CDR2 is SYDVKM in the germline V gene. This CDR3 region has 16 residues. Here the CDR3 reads CASSTPGGPTNEKLFF. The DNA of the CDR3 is TGTGCCAGCAGCACCCCCGGAGGACCAACTAATGAAAAACTGTTTTTT.

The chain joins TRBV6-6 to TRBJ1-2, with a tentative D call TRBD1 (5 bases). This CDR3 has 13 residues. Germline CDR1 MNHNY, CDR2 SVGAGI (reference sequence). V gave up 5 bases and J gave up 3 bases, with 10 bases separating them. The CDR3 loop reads CASSITGDYGYTF. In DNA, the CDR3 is TGTGCCAGCAGTATTACAGGAGACTATGGCTACACCTTC.

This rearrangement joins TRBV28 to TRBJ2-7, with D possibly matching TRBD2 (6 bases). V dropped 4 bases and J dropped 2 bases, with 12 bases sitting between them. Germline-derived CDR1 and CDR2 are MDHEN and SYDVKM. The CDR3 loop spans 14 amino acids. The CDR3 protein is CASSSGLSPYEQYF. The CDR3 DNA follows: TGTGCCAGCAGTTCGGGACTCTCCCCCTACGAGCAGTACTTC.

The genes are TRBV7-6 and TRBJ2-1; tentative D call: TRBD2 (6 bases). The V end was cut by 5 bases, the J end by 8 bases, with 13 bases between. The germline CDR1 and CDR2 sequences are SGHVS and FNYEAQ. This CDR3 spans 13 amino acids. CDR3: CASSLDYFYEQFF. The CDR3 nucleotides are TGTGCCAGCAGCCTGGACTACTTCTATGAGCAGTTCTTC.

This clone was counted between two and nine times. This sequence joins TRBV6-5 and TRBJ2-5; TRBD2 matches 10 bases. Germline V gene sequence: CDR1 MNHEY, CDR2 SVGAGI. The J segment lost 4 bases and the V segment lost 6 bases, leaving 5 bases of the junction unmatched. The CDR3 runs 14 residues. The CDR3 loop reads CASRGTSALETQYF. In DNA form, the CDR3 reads TGTGCCAGCAGGGGGACTAGCGCGTTAGAGACCCAGTACTTC.

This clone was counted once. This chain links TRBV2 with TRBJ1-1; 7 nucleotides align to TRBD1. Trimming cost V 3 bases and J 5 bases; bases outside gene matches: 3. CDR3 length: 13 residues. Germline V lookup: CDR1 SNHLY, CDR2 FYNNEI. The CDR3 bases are TGTGCCAGCAGTGAGACAGGGAGGACTGAAGCTTTCTTT. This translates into CASSETGRTEAFF.

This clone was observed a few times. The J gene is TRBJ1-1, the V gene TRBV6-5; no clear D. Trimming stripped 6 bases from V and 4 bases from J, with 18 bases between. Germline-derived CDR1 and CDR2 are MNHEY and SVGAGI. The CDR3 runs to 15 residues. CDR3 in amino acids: CASSPGGAGSTEAFF. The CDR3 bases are TGTGCCAGCAGCCCCGGTGGAGCCGGGAGCACTGAAGCTTTCTTT.

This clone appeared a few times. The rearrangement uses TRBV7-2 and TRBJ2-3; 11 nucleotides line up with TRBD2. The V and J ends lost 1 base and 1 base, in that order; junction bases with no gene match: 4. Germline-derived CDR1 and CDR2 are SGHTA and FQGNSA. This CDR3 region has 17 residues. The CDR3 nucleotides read TGTGCCAGCAGCTTAGATAGCGGGAGGGCGGGCACAGATACGCAGTATTTT. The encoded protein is CASSLDSGRAGTDTQYF.

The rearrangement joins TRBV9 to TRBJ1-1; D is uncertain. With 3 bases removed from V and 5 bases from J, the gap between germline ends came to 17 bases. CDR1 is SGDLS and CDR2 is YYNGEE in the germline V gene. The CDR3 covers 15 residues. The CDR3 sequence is CASSARAQRETEAFF. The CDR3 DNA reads TGTGCCAGCAGCGCTAGGGCTCAGAGGGAGACTGAAGCTTTCTTT.

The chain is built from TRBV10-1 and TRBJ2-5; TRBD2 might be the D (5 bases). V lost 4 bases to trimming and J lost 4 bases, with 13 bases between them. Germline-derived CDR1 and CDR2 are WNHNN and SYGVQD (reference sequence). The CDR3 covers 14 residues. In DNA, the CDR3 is TGCGCCAGCAGTGCAGGAGGAGTCGGAGAGACCCAGTACTTC. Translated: CASSAGGVGETQYF.

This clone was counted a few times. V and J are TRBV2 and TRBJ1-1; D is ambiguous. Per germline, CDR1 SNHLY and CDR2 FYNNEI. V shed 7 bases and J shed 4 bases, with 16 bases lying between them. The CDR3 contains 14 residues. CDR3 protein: CASISREGGTEAFF. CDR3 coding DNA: TGTGCCAGCATCTCGAGGGAGGGAGGCACTGAAGCTTTCTTT.

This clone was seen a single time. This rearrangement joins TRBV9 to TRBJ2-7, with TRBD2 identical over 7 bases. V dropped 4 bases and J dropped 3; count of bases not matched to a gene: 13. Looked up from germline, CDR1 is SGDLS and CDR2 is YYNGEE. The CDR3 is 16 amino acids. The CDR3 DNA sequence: TGTGCCAGCAGCCCACTTTCCAGCGGGACCAACTACGAGCAGTACTTC. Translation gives CASSPLSSGTNYEQYF.

CDR3 sequence: CASSLEAGGLNEQFF. In nucleotides, the CDR3 is TGTGCCAGCAGCTTAGAGGCGGGGGGGCTAAATGAGCAGTTCTTC. V and J are TRBV7-9 and TRBJ2-1; 9 bases line up with TRBD2. The CDR3 sequence is 15 residues long. Per the germline V gene, CDR1 is SEHNR and CDR2 is FQNEAQ (reference sequence). Trimming took 1 base from V and 7 from J; bases not matched to a gene: 5. Complete variable domain (other parts from reference TRBV7-9 and TRBJ2-1): DTGVSQNPRHKITKRGQNVTFRCDPISEHNRLYWYRQTLGQGPEFLTYFQNEAQLEKSRLLSDRFSAERPKGSFSTLEIQRTEQGDSAMYLCASSLEAGGLNEQFFGPGTRLTVL.

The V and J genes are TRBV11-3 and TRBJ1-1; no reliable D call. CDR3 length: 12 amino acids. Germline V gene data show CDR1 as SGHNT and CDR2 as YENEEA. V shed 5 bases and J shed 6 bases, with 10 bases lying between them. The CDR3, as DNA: TGTGCCAGCAGCGGCGGGTTGGCTGAAGCTTTCTTT. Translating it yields CASSGGLAEAFF.

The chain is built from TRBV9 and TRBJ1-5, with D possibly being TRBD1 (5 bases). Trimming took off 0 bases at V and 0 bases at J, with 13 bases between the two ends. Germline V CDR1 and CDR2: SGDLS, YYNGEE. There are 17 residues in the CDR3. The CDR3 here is CASSVGVGGNSNQPQHF. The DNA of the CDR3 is TGTGCCAGCAGCGTAGGGGTGGGGGGGAATAGCAATCAGCCCCAGCATTTT.

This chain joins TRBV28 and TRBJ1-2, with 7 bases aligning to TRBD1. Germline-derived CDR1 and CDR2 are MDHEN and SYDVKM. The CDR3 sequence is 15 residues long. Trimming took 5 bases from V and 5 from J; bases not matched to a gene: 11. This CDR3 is CASSLPSTGRYGYTF. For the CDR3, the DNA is TGTGCCAGCAGTCTCCCATCGACAGGGAGATATGGCTACACCTTC.

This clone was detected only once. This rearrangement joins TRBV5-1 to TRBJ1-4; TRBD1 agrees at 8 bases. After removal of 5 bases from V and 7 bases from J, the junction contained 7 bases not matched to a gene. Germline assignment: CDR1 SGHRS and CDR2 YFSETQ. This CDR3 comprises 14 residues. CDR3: CASRAGTGGEKLFF. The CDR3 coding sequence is TGCGCCAGCAGAGCCGGGACAGGAGGTGAAAAACTGTTTTTT. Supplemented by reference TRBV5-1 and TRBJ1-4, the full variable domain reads KAGVTQTPRYLIKTRGQQVTLSCSPISGHRSVSWYQQTPGQGLQFLFEYFSETQRNKGNFPGRFSGRQFSNSRSEMNVSTLELGDSALYLCASRAGTGGEKLFFGSGTQLSVL.

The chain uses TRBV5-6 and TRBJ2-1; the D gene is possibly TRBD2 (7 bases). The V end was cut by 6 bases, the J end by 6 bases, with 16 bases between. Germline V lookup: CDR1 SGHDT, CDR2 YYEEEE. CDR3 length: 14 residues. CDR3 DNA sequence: TGTGCCAGCAACGTGGGGGGGCGAAGCAATGAGCAGTTCTTC. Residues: CASNVGGRSNEQFF.

CDR3 coding DNA: TGTGCCAGCAGCAGGGGCTCTACAGATACGCAGTATTTT. This translates into CASSRGSTDTQYF. J is TRBJ2-3 and V is TRBV6-5; TRBD1 is a possible D gene (6 bases). This CDR3 has 13 residues. V lost 6 bases to trimming and J lost 3 bases, with 10 bases between them. CDR1 and CDR2 from the germline V gene are MNHEY and SVGAGI.

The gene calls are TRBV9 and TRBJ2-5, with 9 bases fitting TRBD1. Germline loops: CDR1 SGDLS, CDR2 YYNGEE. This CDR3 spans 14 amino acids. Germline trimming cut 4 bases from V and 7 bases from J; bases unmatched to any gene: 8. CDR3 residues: CASSFRDRVGTQYF. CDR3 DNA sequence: TGTGCCAGCAGCTTCCGGGACAGGGTCGGGACCCAGTACTTC.

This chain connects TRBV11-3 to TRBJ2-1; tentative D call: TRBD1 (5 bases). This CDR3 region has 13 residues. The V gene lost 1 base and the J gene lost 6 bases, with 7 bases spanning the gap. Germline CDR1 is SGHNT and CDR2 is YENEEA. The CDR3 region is CASSLGRANEQFF. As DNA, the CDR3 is TGTGCCAGCAGCTTAGGCAGGGCCAATGAGCAGTTCTTC.